Below, 9 T cell receptor beta chains from the same sample are listed, as sequenced in a study of T-cell reconstitution after alpha-beta-depleted transplantation in children. Unique molecular identifiers featured in how the TCRbeta library was prepared. TCRdb re-analysed the PCR reads in MiXCR, keeping a single row per CDR3 protein. Among roughly 310,000 distinct CDR3 sequences listed, approximately 20% were seen once. The sequencing here drew on PBMCs, mostly from graft donor cells, taken 180 days after TCRalphabeta/CD19-depleted stem cell transplant. Source of these receptors: a male patient between 10 and 17 years old who had a stem cell transplant for acute lymphoblastic leukemia, so the T cells may come from the graft donor.

This clonotype was picked up a small number of times. The chain is built from TRBV24-1 and TRBJ2-5; TRBD1 is a possible D gene (6 bases). The CDR3 has 15 residues. Germline lookup yields CDR1 KGHDR and CDR2 SFDVKD. V gave up 9 bases and J gave up 5 bases, with 21 bases separating them. CDR3 sequence reads: CATSYFGRGEETQYF. The CDR3 bases are TGTGCCACCTCCTATTTCGGCAGGGGTGAGGAGACCCAGTACTTC.

The CDR3 DNA follows: TGTGCCATCAGTGGCAGGACGGCGAACTATGGCTACACCTTC. This sequence encodes CAISGRTANYGYTF. The chain links TRBV10-3 to TRBJ1-2; D is undetermined. The germline V gene has CDR1 ENHRY and CDR2 SYGVKD. The CDR3 spans 14 residues. Trimming stripped 4 bases from V and 2 bases from J, with 11 bases between.

This clonotype was observed a handful of times. The chain uses TRBV29-1 and TRBJ2-3, with D uncertain. Trimming shortened V by 0 bases and J by 10 bases, and 11 bases separated the two germline ends. Germline V gene lookup returns CDR1 SQVTM and CDR2 ANQGSEA. The CDR3 is made up of 12 amino acids. This CDR3 reads CSVEDPPDAQYF. The CDR3 DNA is TGCAGCGTTGAAGATCCCCCGGACGCGCAGTATTTT.

This clonotype was counted a few times. The V call is TRBV11-1, the J call TRBJ2-1, with TRBD2 identical over 8 bases. The CDR3 has 20 residues. After removal of 5 bases from V and 6 bases from J, the junction contained 24 bases not matched to a gene. Germline CDR1 is SGHAT and CDR2 is FQDESV (reference sequence). CDR3 protein: CASSLIVSGSSLMGINEQFF. The CDR3 DNA reads TGTGCCAGCAGCCTCATCGTAAGCGGGAGCTCTCTAATGGGCATCAATGAGCAGTTCTTC. The full variable domain, its missing parts supplied by reference TRBV11-1 and TRBJ2-1, is EAEVAQSPRYKITEKSQAVAFWCDPISGHATLYWYRQILGQGPELLVQFQDESVVDDSQLPKDRFSAERLKGVDSTLKIQPAELGDSAMYLCASSLIVSGSSLMGINEQFFGPGTRLTVL.

J is TRBJ2-7 and V is TRBV10-2; maybe TRBD1 (5 bases). The germline gives CDR1 WSHSY, CDR2 SAAADI. The CDR3 loop spans 12 amino acids. Trimming pared 6 bases from V and 3 bases from J, leaving 9 bases between. CDR3 sequence reads: CASRQAIYEQYF. Here the CDR3 DNA reads TGCGCCAGCAGACAGGCGATCTACGAGCAGTACTTC.

This clonotype was seen repeatedly, ten times or more. The gene calls are TRBV7-2 and TRBJ2-1; no clear D. CDR3 length: 15 amino acids. The germline V gene has CDR1 SGHTA and CDR2 FQGNSA. Trimming stripped 1 base from V and 9 bases from J, with 16 bases between. In DNA, the CDR3 is TGTGCCAGCAGCTTAGGAACTACCCCGGCACCTGAGCAGTTCTTC. Its translation is CASSLGTTPAPEQFF.

The CDR3 region has the DNA TGCGCCAGCAGCTCGAAGACGACTAACACTGAAGCTTTCTTT. Its translation: CASSSKTTNTEAFF. The chain employs TRBV5-1 and TRBJ1-1; no clear D gene. Germline V gives CDR1 SGHRS, CDR2 YFSETQ. V was pared by 3 bases and J by 2 bases, with 11 bases between. CDR3 size: 14 residues.

This sequence joins TRBV4-1 and TRBJ1-1; TRBD1 matches 8 bases. The CDR3 sequence is 12 residues long. Germline assignment: CDR1 MGHRA and CDR2 YSYEKL. The V segment lost 1 base and the J segment 11 bases; nucleotides outside the gene matches: 3. The CDR3 nucleotides are TGCGCCAGCAGCCAAGGACAGGGGAGGGCTTTCTTT. This encodes CASSQGQGRAFF.

V is TRBV6-1 and J is TRBJ2-2, with TRBD2 matching over 9 bases. V trimming: 8 bases; J trimming: 1 base; junction bases outside the gene matches: 11. The germline V gene has CDR1 MNHNS and CDR2 SASEGT. The CDR3 contains 17 residues. The CDR3 bases are TGTGCCAGCTCATGGGCTAGCGGGACCTGGAACACCGGGGAGCTGTTTTTT. Amino acid sequence: CASSWASGTWNTGELFF.